The entry that follows covers one T cell receptor beta chain sequence. As processed by the authors: The assay estimated nucleated cells by amplifying reference gene primers. Method: immunoSEQ multiplex PCR; TCRdb's copy keeps in-frame clones and lacks some. The V and J calls and clone size were taken over from that table, and D and trimming were inferred from the DNA. The data hold 150,000 or so clones, with roughly 86% observed a single time. The data were taken from a study of blood T cell repertoires in COVID-19. Study-level information: Italy, Spain and the United States were the sources of the convalescent and acute COVID-19 samples. The analysed material was cDNA or gDNA that came from T cells, B-cell-depleted T cells, or PBMCs.

Germline CDR1 and CDR2: SGHDT and YYEEEE. The V end lost 5 bases, the J end lost 0 bases, and 8 bases lay between the germline ends. This CDR3 has 13 residues. This clonotype was sampled from a man in his fifties with active or convalescent COVID-19. The sample was peripheral blood. The chain employs TRBV5-6 and TRBJ1-1; the D gene is possibly TRBD1 (6 bases). CDR3 protein: CASRGTLNTEAFF. The DNA of the CDR3 is TGTGCCAGCAGAGGGACATTGAACACTGAAGCTTTCTTT.